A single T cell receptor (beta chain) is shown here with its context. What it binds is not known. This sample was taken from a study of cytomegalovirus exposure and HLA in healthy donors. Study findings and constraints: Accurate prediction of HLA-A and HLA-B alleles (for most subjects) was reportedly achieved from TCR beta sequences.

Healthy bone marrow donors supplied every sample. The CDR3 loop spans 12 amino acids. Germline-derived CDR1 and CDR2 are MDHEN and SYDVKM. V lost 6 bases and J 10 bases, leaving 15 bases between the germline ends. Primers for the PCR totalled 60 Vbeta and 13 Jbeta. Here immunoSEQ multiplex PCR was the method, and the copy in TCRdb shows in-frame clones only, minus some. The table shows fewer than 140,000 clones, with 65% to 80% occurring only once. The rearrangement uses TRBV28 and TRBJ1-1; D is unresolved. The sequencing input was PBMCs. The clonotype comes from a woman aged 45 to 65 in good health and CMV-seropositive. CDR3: CASREAVGRAFF. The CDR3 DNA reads TGTGCCAGCAGGGAAGCAGTGGGGAGAGCTTTCTTT.